Below, 21 T cell receptor beta chains from the same sample are listed, as sequenced in a study of T cell responses to AZD1222 COVID-19 vaccine. Generated by immunoSEQ multiplex PCR, the TCRdb table keeps only in-frame clones and is missing some. The sample yields 150,000 to 200,000 clones, less than 95% seen once. The specimen comprised peripheral blood, sampled on day 0 of AZD1222 vaccination. Receptors originate from an adult in good health.

V is TRBV5-1 and J is TRBJ1-6; a possible D gene is TRBD1 (5 bases). The V end lost 4 bases, the J end lost 2 bases, and 13 bases lay between the germline ends. The CDR3 extends over 16 amino acids. Germline loops: CDR1 SGHRS, CDR2 YFSETQ. CDR3 loop: CASSRLSGAYNSPLHF. The CDR3 coding sequence is TGCGCCAGCAGCCGACTGTCGGGGGCCTATAATTCACCCCTCCACTTT.

This chain uses TRBV30 with TRBJ2-1; TRBD2 agrees at 14 bases. This CDR3 has 13 amino acids. The germline V gene encodes CDR1 GTSNPN and CDR2 SVGIG (reference sequence). Unmatched junction bases numbered 3, after V lost 8 bases and J lost 6 bases. The CDR3 sequence is CAGGLAGANEQFF. The DNA for the CDR3 is TGTGCCGGGGGACTAGCGGGAGCCAATGAGCAGTTCTTC.

This clone was seen only once. This chain uses TRBV5-1 with TRBJ1-1; 9 bases fit TRBD1. The trim removed 4 bases at V and 12 bases at J, leaving 16 bases unmatched. In germline, CDR1 is SGHRS, CDR2 YFSETQ. This CDR3 is built from 15 residues. In DNA, the CDR3 is TGCGCCAGCAGCCTCCGGGACAGGGTTGTGGGCCAAACTTTCTTT. The encoded protein is CASSLRDRVVGQTFF.

The chain couples TRBV16 to TRBJ2-5; 7 positions agree with TRBD1. Germline assignment: CDR1 KGHSY and CDR2 FQNENV. The CDR3 is 17 amino acids. With V trimmed by 0 bases and J by 4 bases, 11 bases remained unmatched. The chain's CDR3 is CASSQSRGGSGGETQYF. The CDR3 DNA follows: TGTGCCAGCAGCCAATCAAGAGGGGGCAGTGGGGGAGAGACCCAGTACTTC.

The chain couples TRBV2 to TRBJ1-2; possible D gene TRBD1, 6 bases. With 2 bases removed from V and 8 bases from J, the gap between germline ends came to 21 bases. CDR1 SNHLY and CDR2 FYNNEI come from the germline V gene. The CDR3 spans 16 residues. The CDR3 sequence is CASSEYGGGPLAGYTF. In DNA form, the CDR3 reads TGTGCCAGCAGTGAATACGGGGGGGGCCCCCTTGCCGGCTACACCTTC.

This chain joins TRBV5-4 and TRBJ2-7; 8 nucleotides line up with TRBD1. The CDR3 is made up of 13 amino acids. Per the germline V gene, CDR1 is SGHNT and CDR2 is YYREEE (reference sequence). V trimming: 3 bases; J trimming: 3 bases; junction bases outside the gene matches: 2. In DNA, the CDR3 is TGTGCCAGCAGCTCTGACAGGGGCTACGAGCAGTACTTC. Translated: CASSSDRGYEQYF.

The chain recombines TRBV6-2 or TRBV6-3 with TRBJ2-1; 15 nucleotides agree with TRBD2. The V segment lost 5 bases and the J segment 2 bases; nucleotides outside the gene matches: 10. The germline CDR1 and CDR2 sequences are MNHEY and SVGEGT. This CDR3 is built from 19 residues. CDR3 nucleotides: TGTGCCAGCAGTCAGGGACCGGGACTAGCGGGGGGCGCCTACAATGAGCAGTTCTTC. Encoded protein: CASSQGPGLAGGAYNEQFF.

J is TRBJ1-4 and V is TRBV7-2; no firm D call. Germline assignment: CDR1 SGHTA and CDR2 FQGNSA. CDR3 length equals 15 residues. V lost 1 base and J lost 3, with 9 bases in between. Here the CDR3 DNA reads TGTGCCAGCAGCTTAGACCCTCTCCCTAATGAAAAACTGTTTTTT. This encodes CASSLDPLPNEKLFF. The whole variable domain, remainder taken from reference TRBV7-2 and TRBJ1-4, is GAGVSQSPSNKVTEKGKDVELRCDPISGHTALYWYRQSLGQGLEFLIYFQGNSAPDKSGLPSDRFSAERTGGSVSTLTIQRTQQEDSAVYLCASSLDPLPNEKLFFGSGTQLSVL.

The rearrangement links TRBV15 to TRBJ2-3, with a tentative D call TRBD2 (5 bases). The germline V gene has CDR1 LNHNV and CDR2 YYDKDF (reference sequence). Trimming shortened V by 1 base and J by 6 bases, and 14 bases separated the two germline ends. The CDR3 contains 15 residues. The CDR3 region is CATSRGEVRGDTQYF. The DNA for the CDR3 is TGTGCCACCAGCAGAGGGGAAGTAAGAGGGGATACGCAGTATTTT.

The rearrangement uses TRBV2 and TRBJ2-7; 7 nucleotides agree with TRBD2. This CDR3 has 15 residues. CDR1 and CDR2 from the germline V gene are SNHLY and FYNNEI. V dropped 7 bases and J dropped 3; count of bases not matched to a gene: 12. The chain's CDR3 is CASMDPRGSIYEQYF. The CDR3 DNA reads as TGTGCCAGCATGGACCCCCGCGGGAGCATCTACGAGCAGTACTTC.

V gene TRBV15 combines with J gene TRBJ2-5; the match to TRBD1 covers 7 bases. J lost 5 bases, V lost 3 bases, and 6 bases had no gene match. This CDR3 contains 14 residues. Germline loops: CDR1 LNHNV, CDR2 YYDKDF (reference sequence). CDR3 coding DNA: TGTGCCACCAGCAGTGGGACAGTCCGGGAGACCCAGTACTTC. This encodes CATSSGTVRETQYF.

This chain links TRBV28 with TRBJ1-2; D unresolved. Germline V gene lookup returns CDR1 MDHEN and CDR2 SYDVKM. This CDR3 spans 11 amino acids. Trimming cost V 9 bases and J 7 bases, with 12 bases left between them. The CDR3 region has the DNA TGTGCCAGTTCCGACACGGTTGGCTACACCTTC. This codes for CASSDTVGYTF.

The chain links TRBV28 to TRBJ1-2; TRBD1 is a possible D gene (6 bases). This CDR3 comprises 14 residues. V lost 8 bases, J lost 8 bases, and 21 bases lay in between. Germline CDR1 is MDHEN and CDR2 is SYDVKM. CDR3 nucleotides: TGTGCCAGCGGGACCTGGGGCACAGGGTTCGGCTACACCTTC. It is translated as CASGTWGTGFGYTF.

The CDR3 DNA reads TGCGCCAGCAGCTGGCAGGGTGAGCAGTTCTTC. It codes for CASSWQGEQFF. The chain links TRBV5-1 to TRBJ2-1, with D perhaps matching TRBD1 (5 bases). Trimming took 3 bases from V and 9 from J, leaving 7 bases between them. Germline values: CDR1 SGHRS, CDR2 YFSETQ. The CDR3 length is 11 residues.

The gene calls are TRBV5-1 and TRBJ1-1, with TRBD1 identical over 7 bases. V shed 5 bases and J 1 base; nucleotides not matched to a gene: 5. The germline V gene encodes CDR1 SGHRS and CDR2 YFSETQ. CDR3 length: 14 residues. This CDR3 is CASRRGTENTEAFF. For the CDR3, the DNA is TGCGCCAGCAGACGTGGGACAGAGAACACTGAAGCTTTCTTT.

The gene calls are TRBV28 and TRBJ2-1, with D possibly matching TRBD1 (5 bases). The V end lost 1 base, the J end lost 5 bases, and 15 bases lay between the germline ends. CDR1 and CDR2 (germline): MDHEN, SYDVKM. The CDR3 has 16 residues. The CDR3 sequence is CASSLFVQGKDNEQFF. The DNA for the CDR3 is TGTGCCAGCAGTTTATTTGTCCAGGGAAAGGACAATGAGCAGTTCTTC.

The chain carries TRBV5-1 and TRBJ1-1; no clear D gene. The V and J ends lost 3 bases and 3 bases respectively, with 6 bases between them. Germline-derived CDR1 and CDR2 are SGHRS and YFSETQ. This CDR3 is 12 amino acids long. The CDR3 here is CASSYRDTEAFF. For the CDR3, the DNA is TGCGCCAGCAGCTATAGGGACACTGAAGCTTTCTTT.

The rearrangement links TRBV2 to TRBJ1-3, with D unresolved. This CDR3 is built from 14 residues. V gave up 7 bases and J gave up 0 bases, with 10 bases separating them. The germline V gene encodes CDR1 SNHLY and CDR2 FYNNEI. In DNA, the CDR3 is TGTGCCAGCACCCTCGGGAGCTCTGGAAACACCATATATTTT. Amino acids: CASTLGSSGNTIYF.

The chain carries TRBV9 and TRBJ1-2, with D perhaps TRBD1 (6 bases). Trimming stripped 0 bases from V and 4 bases from J, with 19 bases between. Germline loops: CDR1 SGDLS, CDR2 YYNGEE. CDR3 size: 17 residues. The CDR3 coding sequence is TGTGCCAGCAGCGTAGCTACGTGGGCTGACAGGACCTATGGCTACACCTTC. It encodes CASSVATWADRTYGYTF.

The rearrangement joins TRBV7-3 to TRBJ1-1, with D uncertain. CDR1 and CDR2 (germline): SGHTA, FQGTGA. The CDR3 sequence is 11 residues long. Trimming left V 2 bases short and J 7 bases short, with 5 bases between. The CDR3 DNA sequence: TGTGCCAGCAGCTTAGGTAATGAAGCTTTCTTT. Its protein product is CASSLGNEAFF.

The chain is built from TRBV10-2 and TRBJ2-1; D possibly uses TRBD1 or TRBD2 (6 bases each). The CDR3 totals 14 residues. The V gene's germline CDR1 is WSHSY and CDR2 SAAADI. V was trimmed by 7 bases and J by 7 bases, leaving 17 bases between them. The CDR3 spells CASNLVGGHNEQFF. CDR3 bases: TGCGCCAGCAACCTAGTGGGGGGCCATAATGAGCAGTTCTTC.